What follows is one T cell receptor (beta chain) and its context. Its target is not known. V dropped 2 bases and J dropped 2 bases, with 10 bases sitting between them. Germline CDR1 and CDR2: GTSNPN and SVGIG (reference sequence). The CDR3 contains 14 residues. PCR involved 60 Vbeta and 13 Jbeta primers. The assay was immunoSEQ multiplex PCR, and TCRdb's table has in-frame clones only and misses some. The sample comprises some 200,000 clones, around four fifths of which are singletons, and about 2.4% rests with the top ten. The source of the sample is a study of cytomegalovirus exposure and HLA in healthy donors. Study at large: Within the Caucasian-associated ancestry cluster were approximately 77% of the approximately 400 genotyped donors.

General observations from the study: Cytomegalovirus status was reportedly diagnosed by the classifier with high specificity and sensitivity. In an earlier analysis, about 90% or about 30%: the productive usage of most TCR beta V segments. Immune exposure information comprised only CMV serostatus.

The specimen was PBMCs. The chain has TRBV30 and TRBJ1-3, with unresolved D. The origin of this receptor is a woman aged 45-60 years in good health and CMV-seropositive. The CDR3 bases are TGTGCCTGGAGTCCCCCGGCGGCTGGAAACACCATATATTTT. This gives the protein CAWSPPAAGNTIYF.